The rows below give T cell receptor beta chains drawn from one sample of a study of beta chain features in type 1 diabetes. Profiled with immunoSEQ multiplex PCR; TCRdb holds only in-frame clones, not every one. The sample gives about 130,000 clones, just over 9% of which show up once; roughly 0.69% is in the top ten. Sequencing was done on a sample of central memory CD4+ T cells from blood. These receptors were taken from a man younger than 30 in good health. The CDR3 runs from the conserved cysteine through the conserved F or W. The D gene is left open where the match is weak. Expanded clones are given a class, and other clones once, few, many or no size at all.

cdr3_aa,cdr3_nt,clone_size,j_call,d_call,v_call
CASSMTGGGAGELFF,TGTGCCAGCAGCATGACGGGAGGTGGTGCCGGGGAGCTGTTTTTT,-,TRBJ2-2,TRBD2,TRBV7-6
CASSFGSTGDNSPLHF,TGTGCCAGCAGCTTTGGATCGACAGGGGATAATTCACCCCTCCACTTT,few,TRBJ1-6,TRBD1,TRBV5-4
CASSQDGAGANSPLHF,TGCGCCAGCAGCCAAGATGGGGCAGGGGCGAATTCACCCCTCCACTTT,-,TRBJ1-6,-,TRBV4-1
CASRPLGAGANVLTF,TGTGCCAGCAGGCCCCTCGGGGCTGGGGCCAACGTCCTGACTTTC,-,TRBJ2-6,-,TRBV11-3
CASSSQTGDHNEQFF,TGCGCCAGCAGCTCTCAGACAGGGGACCACAATGAGCAGTTCTTC,-,TRBJ2-1,TRBD1,TRBV5-1
CASGGQETQYF,TGCGCCAGCGGCGGACAAGAGACCCAGTACTTC,few,TRBJ2-5,-,TRBV10-2
CASRIVTAGRQETQYF,TGTGCCAGCAGGATTGTTACCGCGGGACGGCAAGAGACCCAGTACTTC,few,TRBJ2-5,-,TRBV28
CASSLDRITSGGAQYF,TGTGCCAGCAGCTTAGACCGAATAACTAGCGGGGGGGCGCAGTATTTT,few,TRBJ2-3,TRBD2,TRBV7-2
CASSSPQEAETQYF,TGCGCCAGCAGCTCCCCCCAGGAGGCAGAGACCCAGTACTTC,-,TRBJ2-5,-,TRBV5-1
CASGAGGPMDTQYF,TGCGCCAGCGGAGCGGGGGGCCCAATGGATACGCAGTATTTT,few,TRBJ2-3,TRBD2,TRBV5-1
CASRGPIYNSPLHF,TGTGCCAGTAGGGGCCCGATCTATAATTCACCCCTCCACTTT,-,TRBJ1-6,-,TRBV19
CASRSTGTWFGYTF,TGTGCCAGCAGGTCGACCGGGACTTGGTTCGGCTACACCTTC,few,TRBJ1-2,-,TRBV14
CAWSGGTGGFGSPLHF,TGTGCCTGGAGTGGGGGGACAGGGGGCTTCGGATCACCCCTCCACTTT,-,TRBJ1-6,TRBD1,TRBV30
CAGSTRVRETQYF,TGTGCCGGCAGCACCCGGGTTCGAGAGACCCAGTACTTC,-,TRBJ2-5,-,TRBV27
CASSVTSGYNEQFF,TGTGCCAGTAGTGTTACTAGCGGCTACAATGAGCAGTTCTTC,many,TRBJ2-1,TRBD2,TRBV19
CASSQDSLAGREAFF,TGCGCCAGCAGCCAAGATTCCCTGGCAGGCCGTGAAGCTTTCTTT,-,TRBJ1-1,-,TRBV4-1
CASSSGDRGLFQPQHF,TGTGCCAGCAGTTCAGGGGACAGGGGATTATTTCAGCCCCAGCATTTT,-,TRBJ1-5,TRBD1,TRBV28
CASSLTSGNYGYTF,TGTGCCAGCAGCTTAACCTCGGGGAACTATGGCTACACCTTC,-,TRBJ1-2,-,TRBV11-2
CASSLGLASYNEQFF,TGCGCCAGCAGCCTCGGACTAGCATCCTACAATGAGCAGTTCTTC,few,TRBJ2-1,TRBD2,TRBV5-1
CASSPQSGLYGYTF,TGTGCCAGCTCACCACAGTCAGGGCTCTATGGCTACACCTTC,-,TRBJ1-2,-,TRBV18
CANNGDSLNTEAFF,TGTGCCAACAATGGGGACAGCTTGAACACTGAAGCTTTCTTT,-,TRBJ1-1,TRBD1,TRBV11-2
CASSITSGGPGRHEQFF,TGTGCCAGCAGCATTACTAGCGGGGGGCCCGGCCGCCATGAGCAGTTCTTC,few,TRBJ2-1,TRBD2,TRBV9
CASRSAGQGTTNEKLFF,TGTGCCAGCAGATCTGCGGGACAGGGGACAACTAATGAAAAACTGTTTTTT,few,TRBJ1-4,TRBD1,TRBV27
CASSQAGGYGYTF,TGTGCCAGCAGCCAAGCAGGGGGCTATGGCTACACCTTC,many,TRBJ1-2,TRBD1,TRBV14
CASSGYSGANVLTF,TGTGCCAGCAGCGGTTACTCTGGGGCCAACGTCCTGACTTTC,few,TRBJ2-6,-,TRBV6-1
CASSQDLLIGGDNEQFF,TGCGCCAGCAGCCAAGATCTTCTAATCGGGGGTGACAATGAGCAGTTCTTC,-,TRBJ2-1,-,TRBV5-4
CASSPRRRDTEAFF,TGTGCCAGCTCCCCTCGTAGGAGGGATACTGAAGCTTTCTTT,few,TRBJ1-1,-,TRBV18
CASSSRGQETYEQYF,TGTGCCAGTAGTTCCCGGGGACAGGAGACCTACGAGCAGTACTTC,few,TRBJ2-7,TRBD1,TRBV19
CASSIDRDTGELFF,TGTGCCAGTAGTATCGACAGGGACACCGGGGAGCTGTTTTTT,-,TRBJ2-2,TRBD1,TRBV19
CASSARTSGEQTDTQYF,TGTGCCAGCAGCGCACGGACTAGCGGGGAGCAAACAGATACGCAGTATTTT,-,TRBJ2-3,TRBD2,TRBV9
CASSQDPGGGNEQFF,TGCGCCAGCAGCCAAGATCCTGGGGGGGGGAATGAGCAGTTCTTC,few,TRBJ2-1,TRBD2,TRBV4-1
CASSVGTSGELFF,TGTGCCAGCAGCGTCGGGACTAGCGGGGAGCTGTTTTTT,few,TRBJ2-2,TRBD2,TRBV9
CASSPRVGTGNQPQHF,TGTGCCAGCAGCCCCCGGGTGGGCACAGGTAATCAGCCCCAGCATTTT,once,TRBJ1-5,-,TRBV11-2
CASSPNPGGNEQFF,TGTGCCAGCTCACCTAACCCAGGGGGCAATGAGCAGTTCTTC,few,TRBJ2-1,TRBD1,TRBV18
CASSFRTGGSGNTIYF,TGTGCCAGCAGCTTCAGGACAGGGGGCTCTGGAAACACCATATATTTT,few,TRBJ1-3,TRBD1,TRBV7-9
CASSLGGDTQYF,TGTGCCAGCAGTTTAGGTGGCGATACGCAGTATTTT,-,TRBJ2-3,-,TRBV27
CASSSVDTQYF,TGCGCCAGCAGCTCCGTAGATACGCAGTATTTT,few,TRBJ2-3,-,TRBV5-1
CASSLLQTEQYF,TGTGCCAGCAGCTTACTCCAGACTGAGCAGTACTTC,-,TRBJ2-7,-,TRBV11-2
CASSRTGAPDTQYF,TGTGCCAGCAGCCGGACAGGGGCCCCAGATACGCAGTATTTT,few,TRBJ2-3,TRBD1,TRBV7-2
CATSRGDRGTSNQPQHF,TGTGCCACCAGCAGGGGGGACAGGGGGACAAGCAATCAGCCCCAGCATTTT,few,TRBJ1-5,TRBD1,TRBV15
CASSSRDGSNYGYTF,TGTGCCAGCAGCAGCCGGGACGGGAGTAACTATGGCTACACCTTC,few,TRBJ1-2,-,TRBV9
CASSQWFRGHQPQHF,TGCGCCAGCAGTCAATGGTTTAGAGGTCATCAGCCCCAGCATTTT,many,TRBJ1-5,-,TRBV23-1
CAIKAGTGKETQYF,TGTGCCATAAAAGCCGGGACAGGGAAAGAGACCCAGTACTTC,few,TRBJ2-5,TRBD1,TRBV10-3
CASSYSGTTQETQYF,TGTGCCAGCAGCTACTCCGGGACTACCCAAGAGACCCAGTACTTC,few,TRBJ2-5,TRBD2,TRBV7-2
CASSRGSSGSYEQYF,TGTGCCAGCAGCCGGGGATCTAGCGGGTCCTACGAGCAGTACTTC,-,TRBJ2-7,TRBD2,TRBV9